A single sample is the source of the 9 T cell receptor beta chains below, sequenced in a study of graft-versus-host responses after intestinal transplantation. Some clones are missing from TCRdb's copy, which holds only in-frame ones; the method was immunoSEQ multiplex PCR. The sample lists under 50,000 clones; about 92% were seen once. The sequences come from PBMCs, collected approximately 100 weeks after intestinal transplantation. The source of these receptors is a human patient who received an intestinal transplant, so some T cells may come from the graft donor.

The J gene is TRBJ2-7, the V gene TRBV30, with 8 nucleotides matching TRBD2. V lost 2 bases to trimming and J lost 4 bases; unmatched junction nucleotides: 4. Germline V gene lookup returns CDR1 GTSNPN and CDR2 SVGIG (reference sequence). There are 13 residues in the CDR3. Written as DNA, the CDR3 is TGTGCCTGGAGTACGGGAGGGGGGTACGAGCAGTACTTC. Translation: CAWSTGGGYEQYF. The whole variable domain, filled in from reference TRBV30 and TRBJ2-7, reads SQTIHQWPATLVQPVGSPLSLECTVEGTSNPNLYWYRQAAGRGLQLLFYSVGIGQISSEVPQNLSASRPQDRQFILSSKKLLLSDSGFYLCAWSTGGGYEQYFGPGTRLTVT.

The chain couples TRBV5-5 to TRBJ2-7; no firm D call. CDR1 and CDR2 from the germline V gene are SGHKS and YYEKEE (reference sequence). Trimming took 3 bases from V and 7 from J, leaving 14 bases between them. The CDR3 extends over 13 amino acids. In DNA, the CDR3 is TGTGCCAGCAGCTCCCAACCGGGTATTGAGCAGTACTTC. Protein: CASSSQPGIEQYF.

The CDR3 bases are TGCGCCAGCAGCTTCCCCTACACAGATACGCAGTATTTT. This codes for CASSFPYTDTQYF. The chain combines TRBV5-1 with TRBJ2-3; D remains ambiguous. The CDR3 totals 13 residues. Trimming pared 2 bases from V and 2 bases from J, leaving 6 bases between. Germline CDR1 SGHRS, CDR2 YFSETQ.

The J gene is TRBJ2-2, the V gene TRBV7-2; no definite D call. The germline V gene has CDR1 SGHTA and CDR2 FQGNSA. This CDR3 comprises 12 residues. Trimming took off 6 bases at V and 8 bases at J, with 10 bases between the two ends. The CDR3 region is CASRPVGGELFF. The CDR3 bases are TGTGCCAGCAGGCCGGTCGGAGGGGAGCTGTTTTTT.

This clone appeared once. The V call is TRBV4-2, the J call TRBJ2-7; D is unresolved. Trimming stripped 1 base from V and 1 base from J, with 2 bases between. This CDR3 is built from 12 residues. The germline CDR1 and CDR2 sequences are LGHNA and YNFKEQ. The CDR3 region has the DNA TGTGCCAGCAGCCAAGGATCCTACGAGCAGTACTTC. Protein sequence: CASSQGSYEQYF.

This rearrangement joins TRBV13 to TRBJ1-2, with TRBD1 as a possible D gene (5 bases). The CDR3 length is 14 residues. Trimming took off 1 base at V and 5 bases at J, with 11 bases between the two ends. The germline gives CDR1 PRHDT, CDR2 FYEKMQ (reference sequence). The CDR3 is CASSLDQGRYGYTF. CDR3 nucleotide sequence: TGTGCCAGCAGCTTAGATCAGGGAAGGTATGGCTACACCTTC.

J is TRBJ1-4 and V is TRBV21-1. TRBV21-1 is recorded as a pseudogene. CDR3 length: 16 amino acids. The CDR3 coding sequence is TGTGCCAGCAGCAAGCGTACTGAGTCCCGAAATCGAAAACTGTTTTTT. Protein sequence: CASSKRTESRNRKLFF.

The V gene is TRBV7-2, the J gene TRBJ2-3; D could derive from TRBD1 or TRBD2 (5 bases each). This CDR3 region has 14 residues. V lost 4 bases to trimming and J lost 2 bases, with 10 bases between them. The germline V gene has CDR1 SGHTA and CDR2 FQGNSA. The CDR3 nucleotides read TGTGCCAGCAGCTGGGGGACCCTCACAGATACGCAGTATTTT. Protein: CASSWGTLTDTQYF.

The chain carries TRBV6-6 and TRBJ2-3; 10 bases fit TRBD2. Trimming removed 2 bases from V and 6 bases from J; junction bases left unmatched: 8. This CDR3 comprises 16 residues. Looked up from germline, CDR1 is MNHNY and CDR2 is SVGAGI (reference sequence). CDR3 nucleotides: TGTGCCAGCAGTTACGCGAGCGGGAGGGATGAGGATACGCAGTATTTT. Its protein is CASSYASGRDEDTQYF.